Listed below are T cell receptor beta chains from one sample, sequenced in a study of shared clonotypes between healthy human individuals. Profiled with immunoSEQ multiplex PCR; TCRdb holds only in-frame clones, not every one. This table has more than 450,000 clones, about four fifths appearing once. The sample consisted of PBMCs. These receptors originate from a woman in her 40s in good health. Some clones in this sample may be carry-over from other donors' samples. Each CDR3 is given with its conserved first and last residue. Fields, in order: V gene, D gene, clone size, J gene, CDR3 DNA, CDR3 protein. A D gene is named only where the DNA matches it firmly. Not all rows give a size; the values are once, few, many and, for expanded clones, a class.

V gene: TRBV7-7
D gene: -
clone size: -
J gene: TRBJ2-7
CDR3 DNA: TGTGCTAGCAGCTTAGCTTCGGGTTACCTCTACGAGCAGTACTTC
CDR3 protein: CASSLASGYLYEQYF

V gene: TRBV27
D gene: -
clone size: -
J gene: TRBJ2-5
CDR3 DNA: TGTGCCAGCAGTTGGGGTAGCAGGAAGACCCAGTACTTC
CDR3 protein: CASSWGSRKTQYF

V gene: TRBV6-1
D gene: TRBD2
clone size: -
J gene: TRBJ2-7
CDR3 DNA: TGTGCCATAGCGGGAGATGGCTACGAGCAGTACTTC
CDR3 protein: CAIAGDGYEQYF

V gene: TRBV7-2
D gene: TRBD2
clone size: -
J gene: TRBJ2-5
CDR3 DNA: TGTGCCAGCAGCGAGCGTAGCGGGAGAAGGGAGACCCAGTACTTC
CDR3 protein: CASSERSGRRETQYF

V gene: TRBV7-9
D gene: -
clone size: -
J gene: TRBJ1-1
CDR3 DNA: TGTGCCAGCAGCCCTCAAAACACTGAAGCTTTCTTT
CDR3 protein: CASSPQNTEAFF

V gene: TRBV30
D gene: TRBD2
clone size: -
J gene: TRBJ2-1
CDR3 DNA: TGTGCCTGGAGGCGACTAGCGCGCGGTGAGCAGTTCTTC
CDR3 protein: CAWRRLARGEQFF

V gene: TRBV4-1
D gene: TRBD1
clone size: -
J gene: TRBJ1-1
CDR3 DNA: TGCGCCAGCAGCCAAGAGGACAGGCAAGCTTTCTTT
CDR3 protein: CASSQEDRQAFF

V gene: TRBV25-1
D gene: TRBD1
clone size: -
J gene: TRBJ1-1
CDR3 DNA: TGTGCCAGCAGTTACAGGGGTTGGACTGAAGCTTTCTTT
CDR3 protein: CASSYRGWTEAFF

V gene: TRBV30
D gene: -
clone size: -
J gene: TRBJ1-5
CDR3 DNA: TGTGCCTGGAGTAGGGGGGTGGATCAGCCCCAGCATTTT
CDR3 protein: CAWSRGVDQPQHF

V gene: TRBV6-1
D gene: -
clone size: -
J gene: TRBJ1-5
CDR3 DNA: TGTGCCAGCATAAGGGACACAAGCAATCAGCCCCAGCATTTT
CDR3 protein: CASIRDTSNQPQHF

V gene: TRBV6-6
D gene: TRBD2
clone size: -
J gene: TRBJ2-5
CDR3 DNA: TGTGCCACCTTAGCGGGCTCGGAGACCCAGTACTTC
CDR3 protein: CATLAGSETQYF

V gene: TRBV5-4
D gene: -
clone size: -
J gene: TRBJ2-1
CDR3 DNA: TGTGCCAGCAGCTTGCGCGGGGGACAGGATCCGTTCTTC
CDR3 protein: CASSLRGGQDPFF

V gene: TRBV15
D gene: -
clone size: -
J gene: TRBJ1-4
CDR3 DNA: TGTGCCACCAGCGGGGGAGGGGGGTCTAATGAAAAACTGTTTTTT
CDR3 protein: CATSGGGGSNEKLFF

V gene: TRBV7-9
D gene: -
clone size: medium-sized
J gene: TRBJ2-1
CDR3 DNA: TGTGCCAGCAGCTTATCCCAGGGACGGGCGGTGTTCTTC
CDR3 protein: CASSLSQGRAVFF

V gene: TRBV7-2
D gene: -
clone size: few
J gene: TRBJ2-5
CDR3 DNA: TGTGCCAGCAGCCCCCGACTAGTAGAGACCCAGTACTTC
CDR3 protein: CASSPRLVETQYF

V gene: TRBV9
D gene: TRBD1
clone size: -
J gene: TRBJ2-1
CDR3 DNA: TGTGCCAGCAGCTCCCGGACAGGGTCCCATGAGCAGTTCTTC
CDR3 protein: CASSSRTGSHEQFF

V gene: TRBV28
D gene: TRBD1
clone size: -
J gene: TRBJ2-1
CDR3 DNA: TGTGCCAGCAGAAAGGCCGGGACAGGGAAAAACAATGAGCAGTTCTTC
CDR3 protein: CASRKAGTGKNNEQFF

V gene: TRBV5-1
D gene: TRBD2
clone size: -
J gene: TRBJ2-3
CDR3 DNA: TGCGCCAGCAGCTTGGAAGCTCGGGGGACTAGCGGGAGGAGCACGCAGTATTTT
CDR3 protein: CASSLEARGTSGRSTQYF

V gene: TRBV5-4
D gene: TRBD2
clone size: many
J gene: TRBJ2-1
CDR3 DNA: TGTGCCAGCAGCCGTGGGCTAGCGGCAATCAATGAGCAGTTCTTC
CDR3 protein: CASSRGLAAINEQFF

V gene: TRBV10-3
D gene: TRBD2
clone size: -
J gene: TRBJ2-3
CDR3 DNA: TGTGCCATCAGTGAACTAGCGGGAGGGAGCCGCACAGATACGCAGTATTTT
CDR3 protein: CAISELAGGSRTDTQYF

V gene: TRBV25-1
D gene: TRBD1
clone size: once
J gene: TRBJ1-2
CDR3 DNA: TGTGCCAGCAGTGAATATAAGACAGGGGGTTCCTATGGCTACACCTTC
CDR3 protein: CASSEYKTGGSYGYTF

V gene: TRBV5-1
D gene: TRBD1
clone size: -
J gene: TRBJ1-3
CDR3 DNA: TGCGCCAGCAGCCTAGTGCTGACAGGGGCTGGAAACACCATATATTTT
CDR3 protein: CASSLVLTGAGNTIYF

V gene: TRBV15
D gene: -
clone size: once
J gene: TRBJ1-2
CDR3 DNA: TGTGCCACCAGCGCACAGAGTAACTATGGCTACACCTTC
CDR3 protein: CATSAQSNYGYTF

V gene: TRBV6-5
D gene: -
clone size: once
J gene: TRBJ1-5
CDR3 DNA: TGTGCCAGCAGTTCTTTAGGCGTTAGCAATCAGCCCCAGCATTTT
CDR3 protein: CASSSLGVSNQPQHF

V gene: TRBV5-1
D gene: -
clone size: -
J gene: TRBJ2-1
CDR3 DNA: TGCGCCAGCAGCTTGGGCCCCGTCGGGAGTTGGGATGAGCAGTTCTTC
CDR3 protein: CASSLGPVGSWDEQFF

V gene: TRBV30
D gene: -
clone size: -
J gene: TRBJ2-2
CDR3 DNA: TGTGCCGGGGGACTGCGGAACACCGGGGAGCTGTTTTTT
CDR3 protein: CAGGLRNTGELFF

V gene: TRBV7-2
D gene: -
clone size: -
J gene: TRBJ1-4
CDR3 DNA: TGTGCCAGCAGCTTAGTTGGGAGTTGGAAGGAAAAACTGTTTTTT
CDR3 protein: CASSLVGSWKEKLFF

V gene: TRBV10-3
D gene: -
clone size: -
J gene: TRBJ2-5
CDR3 DNA: TGTGCCACCAGGGCCCACCAAGAGACCCAGTACTTC
CDR3 protein: CATRAHQETQYF

V gene: TRBV5-4
D gene: -
clone size: -
J gene: TRBJ2-3
CDR3 DNA: TGTGCCAGCAGCTTGGGGCGTAGTTCTAGCACAGATACGCAGTATTTT
CDR3 protein: CASSLGRSSSTDTQYF

V gene: TRBV10-3
D gene: -
clone size: -
J gene: TRBJ2-7
CDR3 DNA: TGTGCCATTGGCGACAACTCCTACGAGCAGTACTTC
CDR3 protein: CAIGDNSYEQYF

V gene: TRBV18
D gene: -
clone size: -
J gene: TRBJ1-2
CDR3 DNA: TGTGCCAGCTCACCAGGAGGCCCAGGGTTGGACTATGGCTACACCTTC
CDR3 protein: CASSPGGPGLDYGYTF

V gene: TRBV30
D gene: -
clone size: -
J gene: TRBJ2-7
CDR3 DNA: TGTGCCTGGAGTGGTGGAACCTACGAGCAGTACTTC
CDR3 protein: CAWSGGTYEQYF

V gene: TRBV10-3
D gene: TRBD1
clone size: few
J gene: TRBJ1-6
CDR3 DNA: TGTGCCATCAGTGGGAGACAGGGAAATTCACCCCTCCACTTT
CDR3 protein: CAISGRQGNSPLHF

V gene: TRBV29-1
D gene: TRBD1
clone size: -
J gene: TRBJ2-3
CDR3 DNA: TGCAGCGTTGAAGATCCTAAGACAGGGGAAATAGATACGCAGTATTTT
CDR3 protein: CSVEDPKTGEIDTQYF

V gene: TRBV10-2
D gene: -
clone size: -
J gene: TRBJ1-3
CDR3 DNA: TGCGCCAGCAGTGAGTTGTTAGACCTCTCTGGAAACACCATATATTTT
CDR3 protein: CASSELLDLSGNTIYF

V gene: TRBV16
D gene: -
clone size: -
J gene: TRBJ1-1
CDR3 DNA: TGTGCCAGCAGCCACACCGGCACGCCTAACACTGAAGCTTTCTTT
CDR3 protein: CASSHTGTPNTEAFF

V gene: TRBV7-6
D gene: -
clone size: -
J gene: TRBJ1-3
CDR3 DNA: TGTGCCAGCAGCGACACCCGGGGGGCGCGTGGAAACACCATATATTTT
CDR3 protein: CASSDTRGARGNTIYF

V gene: TRBV20-1
D gene: -
clone size: -
J gene: TRBJ1-1
CDR3 DNA: TGCAGCCTCAGGGGAGACACTGAAGCTTTCTTT
CDR3 protein: CSLRGDTEAFF

V gene: TRBV4-1
D gene: TRBD2
clone size: -
J gene: TRBJ2-1
CDR3 DNA: TGCGCCAGCAGCCAACCGCAAAGCGGGAGTACGCAGATTGGCTCCTACAATGAGCAGTTCTTC
CDR3 protein: CASSQPQSGSTQIGSYNEQFF